Sequencing of this T cell receptor beta chain was carried out in a study of blood T cell repertoires in COVID-19. On the study more broadly: Sites in the United States, Italy and Spain provided acute and convalescent COVID-19 samples. Sources were T cells, B-cell-depleted T cells, or PBMCs; the material itself was cDNA or gDNA.

The CDR3 has 14 amino acids. Trimming cost V 8 bases and J 4 bases, with 16 bases left between them. From germline, CDR1 is SGDLS and CDR2 YYNGEE. This clone was seen only once. Sequencing was performed with immunoSEQ multiplex PCR; in TCRdb, only in-frame clones are kept and a portion is missing. This sample has 150,000 or so clones, with roughly 80% found just once. The sequencing input was peripheral blood. The sequence came from a man between 60 and 70 years old with acute or convalescent COVID-19. The chain carries TRBV9 and TRBJ2-1; possible D gene TRBD2, 5 bases. The CDR3 sequence is CARAEGVTYNEQFF. The CDR3 DNA reads as TGTGCCAGGGCCGAGGGAGTTACATACAATGAGCAGTTCTTC. Full variable domain (remainder filled in from reference TRBV9 and TRBJ2-1): DSGVTQTPKHLITATGQRVTLRCSPRSGDLSVYWYQQSLDQGLQFLIQYYNGEERAKGNILERFSAQQFPDLHSELNLSSLELGDSALYFCARAEGVTYNEQFFGPGTRLTVL.